The 14 T cell receptor beta chains presented below share a single source sample, sequenced in a study of cytomegalovirus exposure and HLA in healthy donors. The primer mix had 60 Vbeta and 13 Jbeta primers. Libraries were prepared by immunoSEQ multiplex PCR; TCRdb keeps only in-frame clonotypes and omits some of them. The data hold around 99,000 clones, with under 85% observed a single time. The sample consisted of PBMCs. These TCRs come from a male donor in good health and CMV-seronegative.

This clone was recorded only once. The genes are TRBV19 and TRBJ1-1; TRBD1 is a possible D gene (6 bases). CDR1 and CDR2 (germline): LNHDA, SQIVND (reference sequence). Trimming shortened V by 1 base and J by 2 bases, and 14 bases separated the two germline ends. This CDR3 is built from 16 residues. This CDR3 is CASSIVTRTANTEAFF. CDR3 nucleotide sequence: TGTGCCAGTAGTATAGTAACCCGGACAGCTAACACTGAAGCTTTCTTT.

This rearrangement joins TRBV9 to TRBJ2-5; D remains unclear. The DNA matches TRBJ2-7 better at its end, which makes the J call doubtful. The germline gives CDR1 SGDLS, CDR2 YYNGEE. The CDR3 is 12 residues long. CDR3 bases: TGTGCCAGCAGCGGGTTTTTTAACGAGCAGTACTTC. It yields the protein CASSGFFNEQYF.

J is TRBJ1-4 and V is TRBV19; D remains ambiguous. Trimming took 3 bases from V and 7 from J, leaving 12 bases between them. This CDR3 comprises 14 residues. In germline, CDR1 is LNHDA, CDR2 SQIVND (reference sequence). DNA of the CDR3: TGTGCCAGTAGTATTGGTCCGGTTGGTGAAAAACTGTTTTTT. Translation gives CASSIGPVGEKLFF.

The rearrangement uses TRBV7-6 and TRBJ1-1; D not certain. CDR3 length: 13 residues. CDR1 and CDR2 from the germline V gene are SGHVS and FNYEAQ. The ends were cut back, 1 base at V and 4 bases at J, with 7 bases in the middle. CDR3 residues: CASSLVEPTEAFF. The CDR3 nucleotides read TGTGCCAGCAGCTTAGTTGAGCCCACTGAAGCTTTCTTT.

The chain links TRBV29-1 to TRBJ1-2, with D maybe TRBD1 (6 bases). Germline loops: CDR1 SQVTM, CDR2 ANQGSEA. CDR3 length: 13 residues. Trimming removed 0 bases at V and 8 bases at J, with 13 bases between. DNA of the CDR3: TGCAGCGTTGAAGACGCTACAGGGTGGGGCTACACCTTC. Translation: CSVEDATGWGYTF.

V usage is TRBV7-2 and J usage is TRBJ2-3, with 11 nucleotides matching TRBD2. The V gene's germline CDR1 is SGHTA and CDR2 FQGNSA. The CDR3 length is 16 residues. Germline trimming cut 6 bases from V and 6 bases from J; bases unmatched to any gene: 11. The CDR3 region is CASSKNSGRAADTQYF. The DNA of the CDR3 is TGTGCCAGCAGTAAAAATAGCGGGAGGGCCGCGGATACGCAGTATTTT.

The V call is TRBV7-2, the J call TRBJ2-1, with 7 bases lining up with TRBD2. V gave up 5 bases and J gave up 2 bases; unmatched junction bases: 9. This CDR3 comprises 16 residues. Germline CDR1 is SGHTA and CDR2 is FQGNSA. CDR3 DNA: TGTGCCAGCAGCGTGATGGCGGGAGAAGCCTACAATGAGCAGTTCTTC. This gives the protein CASSVMAGEAYNEQFF. Drawing the rest from reference TRBV7-2 and TRBJ2-1, the complete variable domain is GAGVSQSPSNKVTEKGKDVELRCDPISGHTALYWYRQSLGQGLEFLIYFQGNSAPDKSGLPSDRFSAERTGGSVSTLTIQRTQQEDSAVYLCASSVMAGEAYNEQFFGPGTRLTVL.

The CDR3: CASSPGQGSYEQYF. DNA for the CDR3: TGTGCCAGCAGTCCGGGACAGGGGAGCTACGAGCAGTACTTC. The J gene is TRBJ2-7, the V gene TRBV6-5; 10 nucleotides align to TRBD1. The CDR3 extends over 14 amino acids. Unmatched junction bases numbered 4, after V lost 5 bases and J lost 3 bases. The V gene's germline CDR1 is MNHEY and CDR2 SVGAGI.

J is TRBJ2-5 and V is TRBV28, with D possibly TRBD1 on 5 matching bases. CDR3 length: 14 residues. Between the trimmed V and J ends, which lost 4 bases and 0 bases, there was a span of 9 bases. The germline gives CDR1 MDHEN, CDR2 SYDVKM. The CDR3 DNA sequence: TGTGCCAGCAGTTCAACAGGATACCAAGAGACCCAGTACTTC. Its translation: CASSSTGYQETQYF.

This chain connects TRBV7-9 to TRBJ2-7; 7 bases are a match to TRBD2. J lost 4 bases, V lost 3 bases, and 3 bases had no gene match. There are 13 residues in the CDR3. CDR1 and CDR2 (germline): SEHNR, FQNEAQ (reference sequence). CDR3 sequence (DNA): TGTGCCAGCAGCTTGTCGGGAGGATACGAGCAGTACTTC. It is translated as CASSLSGGYEQYF. Combining the CDR3 with reference TRBV7-9 and TRBJ2-7 gives the whole variable domain DTGVSQNPRHKITKRGQNVTFRCDPISEHNRLYWYRQTLGQGPEFLTYFQNEAQLEKSRLLSDRFSAERPKGSFSTLEIQRTEQGDSAMYLCASSLSGGYEQYFGPGTRLTVT.

This clone was detected once. The rearrangement joins TRBV14 to TRBJ2-1; 7 bases fit TRBD1. The CDR3 consists of 15 residues. V lost 5 bases, J lost 7 bases, and 11 bases stayed unmatched. Germline lookup yields CDR1 SGHDN and CDR2 FVKESK. The DNA for the CDR3 is TGTGCCAGCAGCAAATCGGGACAGACACAGAATGAGCAGTTCTTC. Its translation: CASSKSGQTQNEQFF. Using reference TRBV14 and TRBJ2-1 for the parts outside the CDR3, the full variable domain is EAGVTQFPSHSVIEKGQTVTLRCDPISGHDNLYWYRRVMGKEIKFLLHFVKESKQDESGMPNNRFLAERTGGTYSTLKVQPAELEDSGVYFCASSKSGQTQNEQFFGPGTRLTVL.

CDR3 DNA sequence: TGTGCCAGCAGGGCTCGGGGGTCGGGGACTGAAGCTTTCTTT. Translating gives CASRARGSGTEAFF. The chain uses TRBV28 and TRBJ1-1; weak D call: TRBD1 (5 bases). Germline CDR1 reads MDHEN; CDR2 reads SYDVKM. The V gene lost 6 bases and the J gene lost 5 bases, with 16 bases spanning the gap. The CDR3 runs to 14 residues.

The chain couples TRBV5-1 to TRBJ2-7; TRBD2 aligns across 7 bases. The junction had 7 bases not matched to a gene; V was cut back by 4 bases and J by 3 bases. The length of the CDR3 is 14 residues. Germline V CDR1 and CDR2: SGHRS, YFSETQ. This CDR3 reads CASSSSGPRYEQYF. The CDR3 coding sequence is TGCGCCAGCAGCAGTAGCGGGCCTCGCTACGAGCAGTACTTC.

This chain connects TRBV5-8 to TRBJ1-1; D unclear. Germline-derived CDR1 and CDR2 are SGHTS and YDEGEE. The CDR3 contains 9 residues. V was trimmed by 2 bases and J by 9 bases, leaving 2 bases between them. CDR3 residues: CASSFKAFF. In nucleotides, the CDR3 is TGTGCCAGCAGCTTCAAAGCTTTCTTT.